Below are 19 T cell receptor beta chains sequenced from a single sample in a study of cytomegalovirus exposure and HLA in healthy donors. PCR primers comprised 60 Vbeta and 13 Jbeta primers. TCRdb's table, derived via immunoSEQ multiplex PCR, lists solely in-frame clones and lacks some. Among approximately 150,000 clones listed, around 85% were seen once. Source material: PBMCs. Receptors were obtained from a human donor in good health.

This chain joins TRBV19 and TRBJ1-6, with TRBD1 identical over 7 bases. This CDR3 is 15 amino acids long. CDR1 and CDR2 from the germline V gene are LNHDA and SQIVND (reference sequence). The trim removed 5 bases at V and 3 bases at J, leaving 4 bases unmatched. The CDR3 reads CASSGDSVYNSPLHF. The CDR3 nucleotides are TGTGCCAGTAGTGGGGACAGCGTCTATAATTCACCCCTCCACTTT.

Points on this clone: One end of the junction fails to match germline, which may point to a read error. The rearrangement links TRBV4-1 to TRBJ2-7, with a weak D call TRBD1 (6 bases). This CDR3 spans 12 amino acids. Germline loops: CDR1 MGHRA, CDR2 YSYEKL. In DNA form, the CDR3 reads TGCGCCAGCAGCCAAGGCCGGGACATCCCTCACTTC. Translation gives CASSQGRDIPHF.

J is TRBJ2-7 and V is TRBV6-5; a possible D gene is TRBD1 (6 bases). CDR1 MNHEY and CDR2 SVGAGI come from the germline V gene. Trimming cost V 6 bases and J 6 bases, with 12 bases left between them. This CDR3 has 12 residues. CDR3 sequence reads: CASRSGAGEQYF. For the CDR3, the DNA is TGTGCCAGCAGATCAGGGGCCGGCGAGCAGTACTTC.

As for this clone: Other DNA variants within this sample encode the same CDR3. The chain carries TRBV2 and TRBJ2-5; 12 bases are shared with TRBD2. Trimming removed 6 bases from V and 4 bases from J; junction bases left unmatched: 3. CDR3 size: 14 residues. Germline values: CDR1 SNHLY, CDR2 FYNNEI. The CDR3 DNA sequence: TGTGCCAGCAGACTAGCGGGGGGCCCAGAGACCCAGTACTTC. It translates to CASRLAGGPETQYF.

The V gene is TRBV5-6, the J gene TRBJ1-2; tentatively, D is TRBD1 (5 bases). V was cut by 0 bases and J by 3 bases, with 15 bases left in between. Germline V gene data show CDR1 as SGHDT and CDR2 as YYEEEE. This CDR3 has 16 amino acids. CDR3 in DNA: TGTGCCAGCAGCTTGGGGGGCGGGGTTCGGGACTATGGCTACACCTTC. Translating gives CASSLGGGVRDYGYTF.

V and J are TRBV15 and TRBJ1-2; D uncertain. Germline V gene sequence: CDR1 LNHNV, CDR2 YYDKDF (reference sequence). The CDR3 covers 13 residues. The V gene lost 2 bases and the J gene lost 5 bases, with 9 bases spanning the gap. CDR3 amino acids: CATSRPFLYGYTF. CDR3 in DNA: TGTGCCACCAGCAGACCCTTTCTATATGGCTACACCTTC.

Regarding this clone: Other nucleotide sequences from this sample produce the same CDR3. This chain uses TRBV4-2 with TRBJ1-6; D is undetermined. The CDR3 is 14 amino acids. Germline CDR1 is LGHNA and CDR2 is YNFKEQ. V shed 4 bases and J shed 9 bases, with 13 bases lying between them. The CDR3 DNA is TGTGCCAGCAGCCTAACCGGGATGGGTTCACCCCTCCACTTT. Its translation: CASSLTGMGSPLHF.

V and J are TRBV9 and TRBJ2-3, with a possible D match to TRBD1 (6 bases). The V and J ends lost 3 bases and 1 base respectively, with 6 bases between them. CDR1 is SGDLS, CDR2 YYNGEE, per germline. The CDR3 covers 13 residues. The chain's CDR3 is CASSEGGTDTQYF. DNA for the CDR3: TGTGCCAGCAGCGAGGGGGGCACAGATACGCAGTATTTT.

This clone was found a few times. The chain is built from TRBV4-3 and TRBJ1-1; 9 nucleotides align to TRBD1. V shed 4 bases, J shed 6 bases, and the junction held 6 bases outside the gene matches. The CDR3 sequence is 14 residues long. Germline CDR1 and CDR2: LGHNA and YSLEER. CDR3 DNA sequence: TGCGCCAGCAGCCGTGGACAGGGGTTCGCTGAAGCTTTCTTT. Amino acids: CASSRGQGFAEAFF.

In this sample, this clone turned up once. This rearrangement joins TRBV4-2 to TRBJ2-5; 11 bases map to TRBD1. Germline trimming cut 4 bases from V and 5 bases from J; bases unmatched to any gene: 9. Germline CDR1 is LGHNA and CDR2 is YNFKEQ. This CDR3 has 16 residues. The CDR3, as DNA: TGTGCCAGCAGCCTTGTCGGGACAGGGGGAAGTGAGACCCAGTACTTC. Protein product: CASSLVGTGGSETQYF.

The J gene is TRBJ1-1, the V gene TRBV5-6; possible D gene TRBD1, 5 bases. This CDR3 is built from 15 residues. The V end was cut by 4 bases, the J end by 0 bases, with 13 bases between. Germline V gives CDR1 SGHDT, CDR2 YYEEEE. The CDR3 is CASSQLGGMNTEAFF. CDR3 nucleotides: TGTGCCAGCAGCCAACTCGGGGGGATGAACACTGAAGCTTTCTTT.

The rearrangement uses TRBV5-4 and TRBJ2-1, with TRBD2 as a possible D gene (5 bases). The length of the CDR3 is 13 residues. V was cut by 2 bases and J by 10 bases, with 13 bases left in between. Germline V gene lookup returns CDR1 SGHNT and CDR2 YYREEE (reference sequence). The CDR3 region has the DNA TGTGCCAGCAGCTTTTGGCTAGCAGGCGAGCAGTTCTTC. Translating it yields CASSFWLAGEQFF.

CDR3 protein: CASSLGLAAETQYF. CDR3 nucleotide sequence: TGTGCCAGCAGCTTGGGACTAGCGGCTGAGACCCAGTACTTC. The J gene is TRBJ2-5, the V gene TRBV7-2, with TRBD2 matching 11 bases. In germline, CDR1 is SGHTA, CDR2 FQGNSA. This CDR3 spans 14 amino acids. J gave up 5 bases and V 3 bases, and 2 bases lay outside the gene matches.

The chain uses TRBV4-2 and TRBJ1-5, with 8 bases fitting TRBD1. The CDR3 has 15 residues. V shed 1 base and J 4 bases; nucleotides not matched to a gene: 3. Per the germline V gene, CDR1 is LGHNA and CDR2 is YNFKEQ. The CDR3 loop is CASSQVTGGNQPQHF. In DNA form, the CDR3 reads TGTGCCAGCAGCCAAGTAACAGGGGGTAATCAGCCCCAGCATTTT.

This sequence joins TRBV5-1 and TRBJ1-4, with 8 bases identical to TRBD1. The CDR3 loop spans 15 amino acids. V shed 2 bases, J shed 7 bases, and the junction held 7 bases outside the gene matches. Per germline, CDR1 SGHRS and CDR2 YFSETQ. CDR3 region: CASSLKTGVGEKLFF. Written as DNA, the CDR3 is TGCGCCAGCAGCTTAAAGACAGGGGTGGGTGAAAAACTGTTTTTT.

This clone was picked up one time. This chain uses TRBV5-1 with TRBJ2-1, with 10 positions matching TRBD1. V gave up 2 bases and J gave up 7 bases; unmatched junction bases: 6. This CDR3 is 15 amino acids long. CDR1 and CDR2 (germline): SGHRS, YFSETQ. As DNA, the CDR3 is TGCGCCAGCAGCTTAGCCGGGACAGGGGATAATGAGCAGTTCTTC. Its protein product is CASSLAGTGDNEQFF.

This sequence joins TRBV7-9 and TRBJ2-7; the D gene is possibly TRBD1 (5 bases). CDR3 length equals 15 residues. The V end lost 4 bases, the J end lost 3 bases, and 16 bases lay between the germline ends. In germline, CDR1 is SEHNR, CDR2 FQNEAQ (reference sequence). DNA for the CDR3: TGTGCCAGCAGCTCAACTACCAGAGACAGCTACGAGCAGTACTTC. It encodes CASSSTTRDSYEQYF.

Concerning this clone itself: This likely comes from a read error, as the CDR3 has no conserved phenylalanine or tryptophan at its end. This chain links TRBV4-3 with TRBJ1-2, with D maybe TRBD1 (6 bases). The CDR3 spans 15 residues. Germline loops: CDR1 LGHNA, CDR2 YSLEER. V was pared by 0 bases and J by 8 bases, with 16 bases between. The CDR3 sequence: CASSQEGTVTGGYTL. The DNA of the CDR3 is TGCGCCAGCAGCCAAGAGGGGACGGTCACAGGGGGCTACACCCTC.

V usage is TRBV5-5 and J usage is TRBJ1-3; 8 bases line up with TRBD1. CDR1 is SGHKS, CDR2 YYEKEE, per germline (reference sequence). V lost 0 bases and J lost 3; bases outside the gene matches: 11. There are 18 residues in the CDR3. The CDR3 DNA sequence: TGTGCCAGCAGCTTGGCTCCCGAAAGGACAGGGATTGGAAACACCATATATTTT. Translated: CASSLAPERTGIGNTIYF.